This T cell receptor (beta chain) was captured in a study of CD8+ T cells in alopecia areata. Study-wide results and limits: Especially in alopecia totalis/universalis, lesional scalp showed greater clonality than normal scalp did. Alphabeta T cells residing in normal skin are also sequenced in scalp samples.

cDNA serving as the sequencing template came from extracted, reverse transcribed RNA. Repertoires were generated with immunoSEQ multiplex PCR, while TCRdb's copy carries only in-frame clones and drops some. This table holds some 180,000 clones, 56% found once. A few counts support this clone. As yet, its antigen is unknown. This CDR3 is built from 14 residues. Germline V lookup: CDR1 MGHRA, CDR2 YSYEKL. The V end was cut by 0 bases, the J end by 7 bases, with 12 bases between. The receptor comes from a human donor in good health. Sequenced material: CD8+ T cells sorted from blood. The rearrangement joins TRBV4-1 to TRBJ1-2; D not resolved. The CDR3 DNA sequence: TGCGCCAGCAGCCAAGATCCTAAGGGAGGTGGCTACACCTTC. Encoded protein: CASSQDPKGGGYTF.